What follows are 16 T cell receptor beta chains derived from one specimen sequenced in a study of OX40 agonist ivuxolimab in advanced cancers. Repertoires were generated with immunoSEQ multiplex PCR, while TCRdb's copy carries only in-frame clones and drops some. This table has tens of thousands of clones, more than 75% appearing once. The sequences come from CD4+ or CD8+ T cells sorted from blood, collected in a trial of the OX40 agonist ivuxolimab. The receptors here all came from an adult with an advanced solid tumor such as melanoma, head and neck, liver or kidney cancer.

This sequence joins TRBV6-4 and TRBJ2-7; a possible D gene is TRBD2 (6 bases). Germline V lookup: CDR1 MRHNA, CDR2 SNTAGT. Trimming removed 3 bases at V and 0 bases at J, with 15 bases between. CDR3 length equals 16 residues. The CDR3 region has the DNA TGTGCCAGCAGTGAAAGCGGCGGGACCCCCTCCTACGAGCAGTACTTC. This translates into CASSESGGTPSYEQYF.

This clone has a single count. In nucleotides, the CDR3 is TGTGCCAGCACCAACCTTGACCAACTCTCTGGGGCCAACGTCCTGACTTTC. Translation gives CASTNLDQLSGANVLTF. V usage is TRBV5-8 and J usage is TRBJ2-6; no definite D call. This CDR3 is built from 17 residues. Trimming removed 6 bases at V and 0 bases at J, with 16 bases between. Germline CDR1 and CDR2: SGHTS and YDEGEE. The full variable domain, completed using reference TRBV5-8 and TRBJ2-6, is EAGVTQSPTHLIKTRGQQATLRCSPISGHTSVYWYQQALGLGLQFLLWYDEGEERNRGNFPPRFSGRQFPNYSSELNVNALELEDSALYLCASTNLDQLSGANVLTFGAGSRLTVL.

This CDR3 reads CASKPNGGYQETQYF. The CDR3 DNA reads as TGTGCCAGTAAACCAAACGGGGGGTACCAAGAGACCCAGTACTTC. This rearrangement joins TRBV28 to TRBJ2-5, with 7 bases matching TRBD2. Germline CDR1 reads MDHEN; CDR2 reads SYDVKM. Unmatched junction bases numbered 10, after V lost 9 bases and J lost 0 bases. This CDR3 contains 15 residues.

In DNA, the CDR3 is TGCGCCAGCAGCCTGGTAATGGGGAGTACTGAAGCTTTCTTT. It yields the protein CASSLVMGSTEAFF. J is TRBJ1-1 and V is TRBV4-1, with D unclear. The germline CDR1 and CDR2 sequences are MGHRA and YSYEKL. This CDR3 contains 14 residues. The germline V and J ends were trimmed by 4 bases and 5 bases, with 14 bases remaining between them.

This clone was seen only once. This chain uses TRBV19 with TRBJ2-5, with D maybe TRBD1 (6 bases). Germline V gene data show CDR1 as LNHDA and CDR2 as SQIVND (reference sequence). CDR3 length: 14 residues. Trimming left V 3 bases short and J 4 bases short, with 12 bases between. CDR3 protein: CASSIGQNGETQYF. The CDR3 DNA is TGTGCCAGTAGTATTGGACAGAATGGAGAGACCCAGTACTTC.

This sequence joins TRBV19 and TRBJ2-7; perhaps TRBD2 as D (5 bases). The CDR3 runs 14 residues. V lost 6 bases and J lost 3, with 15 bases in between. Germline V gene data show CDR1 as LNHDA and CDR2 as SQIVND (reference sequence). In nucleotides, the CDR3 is TGTGCCAGTAGACTAGTTGACGGCCTCTACGAGCAGTACTTC. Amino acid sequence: CASRLVDGLYEQYF.

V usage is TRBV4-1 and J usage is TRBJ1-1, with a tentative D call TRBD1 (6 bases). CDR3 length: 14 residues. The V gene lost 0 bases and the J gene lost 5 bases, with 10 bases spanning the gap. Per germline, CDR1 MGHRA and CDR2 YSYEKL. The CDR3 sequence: CASSQEPGATEAFF. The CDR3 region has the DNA TGCGCCAGCAGCCAAGAGCCGGGGGCAACTGAAGCTTTCTTT.

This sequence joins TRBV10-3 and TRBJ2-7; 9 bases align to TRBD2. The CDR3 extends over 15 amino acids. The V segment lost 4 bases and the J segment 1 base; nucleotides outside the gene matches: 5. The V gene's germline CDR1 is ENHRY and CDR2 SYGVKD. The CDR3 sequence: CAISVGTSGSYEQYF. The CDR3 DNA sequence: TGTGCCATCAGTGTAGGAACTAGCGGGTCCTACGAGCAGTACTTC.

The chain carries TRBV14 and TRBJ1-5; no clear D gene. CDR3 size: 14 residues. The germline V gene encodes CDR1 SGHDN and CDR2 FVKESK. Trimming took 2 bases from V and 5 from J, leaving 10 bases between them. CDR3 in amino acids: CASSQWGVDQPQHF. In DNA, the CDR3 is TGTGCCAGCAGCCAATGGGGTGTTGATCAGCCCCAGCATTTT.

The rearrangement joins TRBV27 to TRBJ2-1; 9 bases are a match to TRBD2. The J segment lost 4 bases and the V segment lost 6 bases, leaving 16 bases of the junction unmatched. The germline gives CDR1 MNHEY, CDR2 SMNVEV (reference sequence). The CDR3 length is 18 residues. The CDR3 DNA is TGTGCCAGCAGCCCGGGACTAGCAGGCTCCTTCAATTACAATGAGCAGTTCTTC. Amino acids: CASSPGLAGSFNYNEQFF.

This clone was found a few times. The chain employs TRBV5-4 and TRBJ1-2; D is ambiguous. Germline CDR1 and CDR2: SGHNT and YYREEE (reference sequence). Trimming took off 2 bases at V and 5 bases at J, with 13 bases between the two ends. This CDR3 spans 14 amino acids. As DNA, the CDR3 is TGTGCCAGCAGCTTTGAGGGTGGAGGATATGGCTACACCTTC. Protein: CASSFEGGGYGYTF.

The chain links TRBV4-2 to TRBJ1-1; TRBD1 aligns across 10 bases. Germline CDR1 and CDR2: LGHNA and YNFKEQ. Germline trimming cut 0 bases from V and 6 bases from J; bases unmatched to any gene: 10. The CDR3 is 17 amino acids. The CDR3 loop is CASSQDVRTGGVAEAFF. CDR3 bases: TGTGCCAGCAGCCAAGATGTTAGGACAGGGGGAGTCGCTGAAGCTTTCTTT.

CDR3 protein: CASTAFFSAHEQYF. The CDR3 bases are TGTGCCAGCACCGCCTTCTTTAGCGCTCACGAGCAGTACTTC. The rearrangement joins TRBV28 to TRBJ2-7; tentatively, D is TRBD2 (5 bases). Trimming removed 7 bases from V and 5 bases from J, with 18 bases in between. Germline CDR1 reads MDHEN; CDR2 reads SYDVKM. CDR3 length: 14 residues.

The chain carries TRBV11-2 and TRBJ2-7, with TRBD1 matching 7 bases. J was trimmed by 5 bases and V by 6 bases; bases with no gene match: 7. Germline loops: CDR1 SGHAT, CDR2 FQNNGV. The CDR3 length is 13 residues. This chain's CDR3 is CASRNRGFHEQYF. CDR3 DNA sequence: TGTGCCAGCAGGAACAGGGGATTCCACGAGCAGTACTTC.

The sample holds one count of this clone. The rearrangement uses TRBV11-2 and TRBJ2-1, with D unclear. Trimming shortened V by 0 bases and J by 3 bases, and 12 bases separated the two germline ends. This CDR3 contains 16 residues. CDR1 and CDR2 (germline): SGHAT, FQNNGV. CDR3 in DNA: TGTGCCAGCAGCTTAGATTTTTCAGCCCGCTACAATGAGCAGTTCTTC. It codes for CASSLDFSARYNEQFF.

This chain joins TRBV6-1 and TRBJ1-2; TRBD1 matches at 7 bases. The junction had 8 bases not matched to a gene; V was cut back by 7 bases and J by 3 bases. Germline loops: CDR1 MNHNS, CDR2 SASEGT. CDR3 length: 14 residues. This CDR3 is CASNQNRGYYGYTF. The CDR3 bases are TGTGCCAGCAATCAAAACAGGGGCTACTATGGCTACACCTTC.